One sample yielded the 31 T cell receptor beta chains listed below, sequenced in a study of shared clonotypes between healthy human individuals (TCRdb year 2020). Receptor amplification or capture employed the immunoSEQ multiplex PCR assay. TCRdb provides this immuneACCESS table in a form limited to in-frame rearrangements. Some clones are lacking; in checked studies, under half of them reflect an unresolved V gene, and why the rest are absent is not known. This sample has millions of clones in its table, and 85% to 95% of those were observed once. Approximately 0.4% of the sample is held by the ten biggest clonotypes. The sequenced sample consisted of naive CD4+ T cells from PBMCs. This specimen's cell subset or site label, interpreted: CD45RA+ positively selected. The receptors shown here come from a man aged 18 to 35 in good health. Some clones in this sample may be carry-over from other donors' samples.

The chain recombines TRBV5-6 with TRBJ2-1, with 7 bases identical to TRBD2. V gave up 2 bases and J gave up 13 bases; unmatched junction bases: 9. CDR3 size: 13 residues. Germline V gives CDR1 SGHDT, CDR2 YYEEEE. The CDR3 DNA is TGTGCCAGCAGCTTCTTTGTAGCGGGCAGACAGTTCTTC. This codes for CASSFFVAGRQFF.

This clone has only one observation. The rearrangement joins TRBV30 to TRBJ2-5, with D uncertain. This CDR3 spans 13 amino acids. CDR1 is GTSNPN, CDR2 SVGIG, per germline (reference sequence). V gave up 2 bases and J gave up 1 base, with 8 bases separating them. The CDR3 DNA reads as TGTGCCTGGAGTCAACAGACCCAAGAGACCCAGTACTTC. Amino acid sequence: CAWSQQTQETQYF.

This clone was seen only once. The CDR3 region is CASSRGGDSGNTIYF. The CDR3 DNA sequence: TGTGCCAGCAGCCGTGGGGGGGACTCTGGAAACACCATATATTTT. The chain carries TRBV7-2 and TRBJ1-3; D perhaps matches TRBD1 (5 bases). CDR3 size: 15 residues. Germline V CDR1 and CDR2: SGHTA, FQGNSA. Trimming took off 5 bases at V and 0 bases at J, with 11 bases between the two ends.

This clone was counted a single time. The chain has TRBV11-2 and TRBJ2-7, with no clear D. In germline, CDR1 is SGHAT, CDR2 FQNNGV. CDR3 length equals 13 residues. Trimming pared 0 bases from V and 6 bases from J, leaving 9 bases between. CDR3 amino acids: CASSLDRFGEQYF. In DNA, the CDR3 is TGTGCCAGCAGCTTAGATCGGTTTGGCGAGCAGTACTTC. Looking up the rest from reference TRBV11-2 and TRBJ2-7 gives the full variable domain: EAGVAQSPRYKIIEKRQSVAFWCNPISGHATLYWYQQILGQGPKLLIQFQNNGVVDDSQLPKDRFSAERLKGVDSTLKIQPAKLEDSAVYLCASSLDRFGEQYFGPGTRLTVT.

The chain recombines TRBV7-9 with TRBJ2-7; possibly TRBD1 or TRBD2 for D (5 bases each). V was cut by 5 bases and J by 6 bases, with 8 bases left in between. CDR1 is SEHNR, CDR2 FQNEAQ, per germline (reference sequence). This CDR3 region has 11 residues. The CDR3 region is CASSVGGEQYF. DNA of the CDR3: TGTGCCAGCAGCGTTGGGGGCGAGCAGTACTTC.

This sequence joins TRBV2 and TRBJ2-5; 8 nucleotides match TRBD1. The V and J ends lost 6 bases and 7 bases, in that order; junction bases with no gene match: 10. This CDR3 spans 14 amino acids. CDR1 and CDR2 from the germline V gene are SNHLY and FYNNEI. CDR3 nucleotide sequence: TGTGCCAGCAGGACCGGACAGGGATCCGGGACCCAGTACTTC. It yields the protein CASRTGQGSGTQYF.

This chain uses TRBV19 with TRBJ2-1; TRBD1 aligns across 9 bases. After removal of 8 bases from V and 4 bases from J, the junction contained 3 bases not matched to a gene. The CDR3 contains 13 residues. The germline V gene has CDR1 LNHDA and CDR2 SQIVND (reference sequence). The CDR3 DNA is TGTGCCAGTGCCGGGACAGGGTACAATGAGCAGTTCTTC. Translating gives CASAGTGYNEQFF.

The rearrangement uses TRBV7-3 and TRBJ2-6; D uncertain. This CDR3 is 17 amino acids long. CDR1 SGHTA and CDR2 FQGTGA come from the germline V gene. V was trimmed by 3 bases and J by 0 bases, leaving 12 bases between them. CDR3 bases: TGTGCCAGCAGCTTTCGTCAGGCTCGCTCTGGGGCCAACGTCCTGACTTTC. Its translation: CASSFRQARSGANVLTF.

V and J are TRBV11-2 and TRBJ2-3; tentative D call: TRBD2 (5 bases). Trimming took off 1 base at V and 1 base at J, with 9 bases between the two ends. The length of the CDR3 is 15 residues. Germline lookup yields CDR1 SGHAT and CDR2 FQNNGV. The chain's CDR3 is CASSLGGGRTDTQYF. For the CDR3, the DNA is TGTGCCAGCAGCTTAGGAGGAGGCCGCACAGATACGCAGTATTTT.

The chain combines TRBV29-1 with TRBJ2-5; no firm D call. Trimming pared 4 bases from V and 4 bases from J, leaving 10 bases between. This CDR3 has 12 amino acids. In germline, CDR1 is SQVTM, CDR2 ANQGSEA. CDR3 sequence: CSVVRGAETQYF. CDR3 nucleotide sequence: TGCAGCGTTGTGCGCGGAGCAGAGACCCAGTACTTC.

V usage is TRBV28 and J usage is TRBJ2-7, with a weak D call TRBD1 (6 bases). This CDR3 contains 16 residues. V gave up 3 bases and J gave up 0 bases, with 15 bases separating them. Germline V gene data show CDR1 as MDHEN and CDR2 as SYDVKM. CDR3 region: CASSLSGTPSSYEQYF. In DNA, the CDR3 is TGTGCCAGCAGTTTGTCCGGGACACCTAGCTCCTACGAGCAGTACTTC.

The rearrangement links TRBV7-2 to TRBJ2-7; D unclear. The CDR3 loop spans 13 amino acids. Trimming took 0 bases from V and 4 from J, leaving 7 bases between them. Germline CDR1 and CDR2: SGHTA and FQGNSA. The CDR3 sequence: CASSLAFVYEQYF. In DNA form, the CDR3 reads TGTGCCAGCAGCTTAGCATTCGTGTACGAGCAGTACTTC.

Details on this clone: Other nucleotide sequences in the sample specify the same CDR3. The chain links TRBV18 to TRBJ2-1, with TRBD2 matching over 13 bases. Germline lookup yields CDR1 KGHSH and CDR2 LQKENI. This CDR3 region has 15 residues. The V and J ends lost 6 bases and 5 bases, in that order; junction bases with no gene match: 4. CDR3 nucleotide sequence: TGTGCCAGCTCCCCAGGACTAGCGGGAGACAATGAGCAGTTCTTC. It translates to CASSPGLAGDNEQFF.

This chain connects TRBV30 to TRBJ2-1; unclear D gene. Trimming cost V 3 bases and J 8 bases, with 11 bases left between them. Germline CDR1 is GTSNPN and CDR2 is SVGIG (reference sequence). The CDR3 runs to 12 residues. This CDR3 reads CAWSQTRDEQFF. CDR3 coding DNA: TGTGCCTGGAGCCAGACCCGGGATGAGCAGTTCTTC.

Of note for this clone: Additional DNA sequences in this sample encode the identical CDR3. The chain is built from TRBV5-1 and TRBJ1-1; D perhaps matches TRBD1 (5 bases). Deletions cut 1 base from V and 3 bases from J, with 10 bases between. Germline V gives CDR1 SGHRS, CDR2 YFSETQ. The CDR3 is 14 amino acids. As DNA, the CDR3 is TGCGCCAGCAGCTTGAACCCGGGGGACACTGAAGCTTTCTTT. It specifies CASSLNPGDTEAFF. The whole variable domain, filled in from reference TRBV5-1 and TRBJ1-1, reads KAGVTQTPRYLIKTRGQQVTLSCSPISGHRSVSWYQQTPGQGLQFLFEYFSETQRNKGNFPGRFSGRQFSNSRSEMNVSTLELGDSALYLCASSLNPGDTEAFFGQGTRLTVV.

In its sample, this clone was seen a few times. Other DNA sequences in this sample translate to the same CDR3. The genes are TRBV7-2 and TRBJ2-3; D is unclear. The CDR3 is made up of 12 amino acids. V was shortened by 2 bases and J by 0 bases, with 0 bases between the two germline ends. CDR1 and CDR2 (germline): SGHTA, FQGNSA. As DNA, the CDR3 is TGTGCCAGCAGCTTAAGCACAGATACGCAGTATTTT. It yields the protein CASSLSTDTQYF.

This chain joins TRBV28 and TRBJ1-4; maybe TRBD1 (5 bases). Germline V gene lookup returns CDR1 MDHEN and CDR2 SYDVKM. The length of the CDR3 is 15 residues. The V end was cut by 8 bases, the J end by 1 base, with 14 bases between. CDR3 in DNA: TGTGCCAGCTCGACATCGGGGCGAACTAATGAAAAACTGTTTTTT. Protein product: CASSTSGRTNEKLFF.

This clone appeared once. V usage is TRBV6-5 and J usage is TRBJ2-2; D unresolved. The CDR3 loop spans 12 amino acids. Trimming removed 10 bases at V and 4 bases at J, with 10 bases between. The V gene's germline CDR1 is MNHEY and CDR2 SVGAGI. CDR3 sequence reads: CATTRSTGELFF. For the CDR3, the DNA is TGTGCCACCACGAGAAGCACCGGGGAGCTGTTTTTT.

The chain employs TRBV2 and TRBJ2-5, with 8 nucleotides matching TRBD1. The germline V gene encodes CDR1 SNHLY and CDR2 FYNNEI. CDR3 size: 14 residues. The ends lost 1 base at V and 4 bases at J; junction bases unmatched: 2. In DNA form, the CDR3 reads TGTGCCAGCAGTGAAGGTGGGACAGGAGAGACCCAGTACTTC. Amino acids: CASSEGGTGETQYF.

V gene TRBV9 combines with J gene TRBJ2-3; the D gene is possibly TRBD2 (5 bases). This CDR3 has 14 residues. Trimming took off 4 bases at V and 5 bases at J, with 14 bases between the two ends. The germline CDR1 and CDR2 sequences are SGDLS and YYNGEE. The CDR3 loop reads CASSKVGNEDTQYF. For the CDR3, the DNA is TGTGCCAGCAGCAAGGTCGGGAATGAAGATACGCAGTATTTT.

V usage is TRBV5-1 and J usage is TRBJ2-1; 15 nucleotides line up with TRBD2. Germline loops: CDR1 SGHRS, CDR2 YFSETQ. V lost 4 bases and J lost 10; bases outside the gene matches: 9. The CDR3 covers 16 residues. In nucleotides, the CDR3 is TGCGCCAGCAGCGAACCCGGGACTAGCGGGAGGCCCGAGCAGTTCTTC. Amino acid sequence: CASSEPGTSGRPEQFF.

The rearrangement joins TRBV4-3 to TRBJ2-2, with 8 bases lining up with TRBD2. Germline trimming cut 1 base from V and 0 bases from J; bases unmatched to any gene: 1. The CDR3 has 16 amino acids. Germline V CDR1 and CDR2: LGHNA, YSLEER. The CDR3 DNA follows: TGCGCCAGCAGCCAAGTACTAGCGGCGAACACCGGGGAGCTGTTTTTT. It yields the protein CASSQVLAANTGELFF.

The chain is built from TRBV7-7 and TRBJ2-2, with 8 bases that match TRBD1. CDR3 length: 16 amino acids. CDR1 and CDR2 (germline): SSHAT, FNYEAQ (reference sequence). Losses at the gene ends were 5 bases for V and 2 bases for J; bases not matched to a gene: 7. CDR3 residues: CASSQGQETNTGELFF. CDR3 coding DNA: TGTGCCAGCAGCCAGGGACAGGAGACTAACACCGGGGAGCTGTTTTTT. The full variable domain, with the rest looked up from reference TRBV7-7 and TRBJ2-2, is GAGVSQSPRYKVTKRGQDVTLRCDPISSHATLYWYQQALGQGPEFLTYFNYEAQPDKSGLPSDRFSAERPEGSISTLTIQRTEQRDSAMYRCASSQGQETNTGELFFGEGSRLTVL.

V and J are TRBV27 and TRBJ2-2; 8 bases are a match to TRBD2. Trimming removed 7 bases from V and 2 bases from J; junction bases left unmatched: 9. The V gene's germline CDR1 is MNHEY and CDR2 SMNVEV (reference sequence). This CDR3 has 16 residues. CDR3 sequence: CASKETSGANTGELFF. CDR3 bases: TGTGCCAGCAAAGAAACTAGCGGAGCTAACACCGGGGAGCTGTTTTTT.

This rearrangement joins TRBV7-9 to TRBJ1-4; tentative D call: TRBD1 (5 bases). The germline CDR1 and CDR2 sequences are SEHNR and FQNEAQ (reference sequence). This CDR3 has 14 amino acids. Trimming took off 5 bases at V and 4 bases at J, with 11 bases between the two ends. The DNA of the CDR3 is TGTGCCAGCAGCCCACAGGCCAATAATGAAAAACTGTTTTTT. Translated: CASSPQANNEKLFF.

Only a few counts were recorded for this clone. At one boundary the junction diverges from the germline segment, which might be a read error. CDR3 DNA sequence: TGTGCCAGCAGAGGCTGGACGGGGACCTTC. It yields the protein CASRGWTGTF. The rearrangement uses TRBV27 and TRBJ2-4; D assignment may be TRBD1 or TRBD2 (5 bases each). The CDR3 is 10 residues long. Germline V lookup: CDR1 MNHEY, CDR2 SMNVEV (reference sequence).

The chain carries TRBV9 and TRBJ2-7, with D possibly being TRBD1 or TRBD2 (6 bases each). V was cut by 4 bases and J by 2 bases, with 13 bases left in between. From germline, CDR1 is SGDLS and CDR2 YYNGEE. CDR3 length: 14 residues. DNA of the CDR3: TGTGCCAGCAGCCCCACGGGGGCAGCCTACGAGCAGTACTTC. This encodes CASSPTGAAYEQYF.

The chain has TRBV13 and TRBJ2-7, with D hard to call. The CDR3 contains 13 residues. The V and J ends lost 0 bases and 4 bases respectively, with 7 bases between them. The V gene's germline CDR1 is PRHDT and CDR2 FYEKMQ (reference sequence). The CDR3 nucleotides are TGTGCCAGCAGCTTAGGCCTATCTTACGAGCAGTACTTC. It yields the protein CASSLGLSYEQYF.

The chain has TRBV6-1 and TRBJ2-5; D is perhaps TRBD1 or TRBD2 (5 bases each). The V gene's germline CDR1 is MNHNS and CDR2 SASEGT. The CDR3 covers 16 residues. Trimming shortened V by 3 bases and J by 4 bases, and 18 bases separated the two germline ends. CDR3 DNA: TGTGCCAGCAGTGATAGGGTTCTAGGGGCGGGAGAGACCCAGTACTTC. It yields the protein CASSDRVLGAGETQYF.

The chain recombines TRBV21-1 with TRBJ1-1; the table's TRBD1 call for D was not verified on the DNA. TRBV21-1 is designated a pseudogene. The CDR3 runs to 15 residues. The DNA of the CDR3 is TGTGCCAGCAGACGGGGGGGACAGGGGAACACTGAAGCTTTCTTT. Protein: CASRRGGQGNTEAFF.

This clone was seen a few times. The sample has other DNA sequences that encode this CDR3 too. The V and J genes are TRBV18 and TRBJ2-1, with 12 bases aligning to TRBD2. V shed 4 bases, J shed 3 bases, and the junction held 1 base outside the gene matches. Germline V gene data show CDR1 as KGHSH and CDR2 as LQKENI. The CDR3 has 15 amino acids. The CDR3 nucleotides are TGTGCCAGCTCACAACTAGCGGGAGGCTACAATGAGCAGTTCTTC. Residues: CASSQLAGGYNEQFF.